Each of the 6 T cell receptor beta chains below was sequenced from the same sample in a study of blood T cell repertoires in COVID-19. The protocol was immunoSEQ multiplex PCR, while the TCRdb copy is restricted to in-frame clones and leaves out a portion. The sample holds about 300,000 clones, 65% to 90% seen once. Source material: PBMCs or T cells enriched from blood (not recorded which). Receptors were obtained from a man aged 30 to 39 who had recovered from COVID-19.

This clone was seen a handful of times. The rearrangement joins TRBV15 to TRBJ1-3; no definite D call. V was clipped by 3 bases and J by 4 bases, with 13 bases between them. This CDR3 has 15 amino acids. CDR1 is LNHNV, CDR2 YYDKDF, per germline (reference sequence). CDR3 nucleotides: TGTGCCACCAGCAGGCGCGCCTCGTCCGGAAACACCATATATTTT. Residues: CATSRRASSGNTIYF.

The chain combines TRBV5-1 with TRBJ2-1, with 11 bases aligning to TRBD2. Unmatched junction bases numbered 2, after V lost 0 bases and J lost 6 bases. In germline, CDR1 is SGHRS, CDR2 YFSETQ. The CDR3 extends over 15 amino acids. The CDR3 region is CASSLATSGINEQFF. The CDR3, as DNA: TGCGCCAGCAGCTTGGCGACTAGCGGGATCAATGAGCAGTTCTTC.

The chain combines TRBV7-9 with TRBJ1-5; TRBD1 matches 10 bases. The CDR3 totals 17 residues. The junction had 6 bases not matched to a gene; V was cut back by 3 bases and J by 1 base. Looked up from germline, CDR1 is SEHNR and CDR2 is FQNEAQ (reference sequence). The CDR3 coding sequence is TGTGCCAGCAGCTTGGGGGACAGGGGCGGGAGCAATCAGCCCCAGCATTTT. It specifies CASSLGDRGGSNQPQHF.

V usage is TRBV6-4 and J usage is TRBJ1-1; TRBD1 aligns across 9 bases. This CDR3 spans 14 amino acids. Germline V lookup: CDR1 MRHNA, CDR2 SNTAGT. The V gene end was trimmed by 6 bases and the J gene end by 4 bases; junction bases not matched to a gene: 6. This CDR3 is CASRDTDRGTEAFF. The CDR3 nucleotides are TGTGCCAGCAGGGACACGGACAGGGGCACTGAAGCTTTCTTT.

For the CDR3, the DNA is TGTGCCAGCAGCGGGGGGGACAGGGCATATTCCGTCCTGACTTTC. Translation gives CASSGGDRAYSVLTF. The chain carries TRBV9 and TRBJ2-6; TRBD1 agrees at 9 bases. Germline V gene sequence: CDR1 SGDLS, CDR2 YYNGEE. This CDR3 has 15 residues. Unmatched junction bases numbered 10, after V lost 3 bases and J lost 12 bases.

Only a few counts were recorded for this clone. The CDR3 DNA reads TGTGCCAGCAGCTTGGATGGGCAGGGAAGCATCGGCTACACCTTC. Translated: CASSLDGQGSIGYTF. The rearrangement joins TRBV5-5 to TRBJ1-2; possibly TRBD1 for D (5 bases). The CDR3 is 15 amino acids. Between the trimmed V and J ends, which lost 0 bases and 8 bases, there was a span of 17 bases. The germline gives CDR1 SGHKS, CDR2 YYEKEE (reference sequence).